The 3 T cell receptor beta chains given below trace back to one sample, sequenced in a study of blood T cells in healthy people across ages. Next came a second PCR, run for about 6 to 12 cycles, which used a sample-barcoded 5' primer along with a J-beta primer mix. TCRdb re-derived calls from the 5' RACE reads in MiXCR, one entry per CDR3 protein. The sample records 800,000 to 950,000 distinct CDR3 sequences, 25% to 35% being singletons. In addition, the sample was reused for a study of T cells of mothers and their children.

What was sequenced was blood. The receptor set was obtained from a middle-aged woman in good health.

This clonotype appeared a few times. The CDR3 nucleotides are TGCGCCAGCAGCCAGCTGACAGGGGTAGGTTCACCCCTCCACTTT. Its translation: CASSQLTGVGSPLHF. J is TRBJ1-6 and V is TRBV4-1; 8 bases align to TRBD1. The trim removed 3 bases at V and 9 bases at J, leaving 7 bases unmatched. This CDR3 contains 15 residues. CDR1 is MGHRA and CDR2 is YSYEKL in the germline V gene.

There are a few counts of this clonotype. The genes are TRBV2 and TRBJ2-5; TRBD2 agrees at 7 bases. The germline V gene encodes CDR1 SNHLY and CDR2 FYNNEI. V shed 5 bases, J shed 5 bases, and the junction held 20 bases outside the gene matches. CDR3 length: 18 residues. In DNA form, the CDR3 reads TGTGCCAGCAGTACCGACCCGACAGAGCGGGGCATGACGGAGACCCAGTACTTC. This translates into CASSTDPTERGMTETQYF.

The gene calls are TRBV3-1 and TRBJ1-2, with a weak D call TRBD1 (5 bases). V was shortened by 1 base and J by 7 bases, with 13 bases between the two germline ends. Germline V gene sequence: CDR1 LGHDT, CDR2 YNNKEL (reference sequence). The CDR3 spans 14 residues. Here the CDR3 reads CASSQVRGRVGYTF. The CDR3 nucleotides read TGTGCCAGCAGCCAAGTGAGGGGCAGGGTTGGCTACACCTTC.